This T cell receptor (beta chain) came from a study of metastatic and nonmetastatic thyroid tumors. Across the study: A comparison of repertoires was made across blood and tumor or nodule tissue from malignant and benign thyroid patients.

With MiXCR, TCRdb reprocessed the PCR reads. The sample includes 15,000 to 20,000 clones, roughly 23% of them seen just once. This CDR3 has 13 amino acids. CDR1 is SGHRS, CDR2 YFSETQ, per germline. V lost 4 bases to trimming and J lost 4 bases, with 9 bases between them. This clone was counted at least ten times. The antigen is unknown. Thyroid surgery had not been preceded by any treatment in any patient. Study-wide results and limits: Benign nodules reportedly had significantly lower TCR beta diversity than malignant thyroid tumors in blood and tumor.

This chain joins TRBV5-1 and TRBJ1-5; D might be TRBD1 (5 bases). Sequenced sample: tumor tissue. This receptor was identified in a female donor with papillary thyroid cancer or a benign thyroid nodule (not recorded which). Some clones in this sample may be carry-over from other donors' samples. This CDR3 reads CASSEQGNQPQHF. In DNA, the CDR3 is TGCGCCAGCAGCGAGCAGGGAAATCAGCCCCAGCATTTT.